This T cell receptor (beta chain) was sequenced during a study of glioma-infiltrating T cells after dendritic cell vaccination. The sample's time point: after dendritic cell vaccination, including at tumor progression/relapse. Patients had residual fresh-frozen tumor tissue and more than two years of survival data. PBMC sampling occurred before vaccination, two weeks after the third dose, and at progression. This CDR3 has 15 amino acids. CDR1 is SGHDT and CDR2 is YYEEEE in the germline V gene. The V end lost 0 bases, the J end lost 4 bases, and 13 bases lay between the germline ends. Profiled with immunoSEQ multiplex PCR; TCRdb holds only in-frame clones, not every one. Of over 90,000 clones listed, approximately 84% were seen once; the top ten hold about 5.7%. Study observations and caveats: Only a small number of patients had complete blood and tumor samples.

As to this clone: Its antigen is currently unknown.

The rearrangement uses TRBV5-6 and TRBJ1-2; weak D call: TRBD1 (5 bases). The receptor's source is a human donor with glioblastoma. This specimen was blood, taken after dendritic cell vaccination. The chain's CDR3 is CASSLDPGGGYGYTF. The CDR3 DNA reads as TGTGCCAGCAGCTTGGACCCCGGGGGGGGCTATGGCTACACCTTC.